Below, one T cell receptor (beta chain) is given with its context. Its antigen is as yet unknown. The data were taken from a study of cytomegalovirus exposure and HLA in healthy donors. CDR3 length equals 12 residues. CDR1 SGHDT and CDR2 YYEEEE come from the germline V gene. V was clipped by 0 bases and J by 9 bases; unmatched bases: 2. Whole-study findings and limits: Follow-up analysis seemed to connect common viral pathogens with several of the most significant clusters identified. The dataset shows that most TCR sequences were rare, while some public TCRs occurred in many donors.

It was with 60 Vbeta and 13 Jbeta primers that the PCR ran. The assay was immunoSEQ multiplex PCR, and TCRdb's table has in-frame clones only and misses some. The table lists some 210,000 clones, about four fifths of them singletons. The receptor was isolated from a woman in her fifties or sixties in good health and CMV-seropositive. The chain joins TRBV5-6 to TRBJ2-5, with 7 bases identical to TRBD2. Specimen: PBMCs. The CDR3 region has the DNA TGTGCCAGCAGCTTGGCCGCGGGGGCCCAGTACTTC. Protein: CASSLAAGAQYF.